A single sample is the source of the 21 T cell receptor beta chains below, sequenced in a study of memory CD4+ T cells and cytomegalovirus serostatus. Profiled with immunoSEQ multiplex PCR; TCRdb holds only in-frame clones, not every one. This table has around 61,000 clones, roughly 82% appearing once. The sort gate was single viable CD3+CD4+CD8-CD45RO+ cells for memory CD4+ T cells. Sequences were obtained from memory CD4+ T cells from blood. The source is an adult in good health and CMV-seronegative.

The chain uses TRBV4-3 and TRBJ1-1; D possibly corresponds to TRBD1 (5 bases). This CDR3 is 11 amino acids long. V lost 6 bases and J lost 11, with 13 bases in between. Germline V gene sequence: CDR1 LGHNA, CDR2 YSLEER. Written as DNA, the CDR3 is TGCGCCAGCAGGCAGGGTGGGAGGGCTTTCTTT. Protein product: CASRQGGRAFF.

The chain is built from TRBV6-5 and TRBJ1-2; D possibly corresponds to TRBD1 (6 bases). Germline CDR1 reads MNHEY; CDR2 reads SVGAGI. Between the trimmed V and J ends, which lost 6 bases and 8 bases, there was a span of 10 bases. The CDR3 contains 11 residues. This chain's CDR3 is CASRGGHGYTF. CDR3 bases: TGTGCCAGCAGGGGGGGGCACGGCTACACCTTC.

The chain employs TRBV7-2 and TRBJ2-1; weak D call: TRBD1 (6 bases). Germline CDR1 SGHTA, CDR2 FQGNSA. Trimming left V 5 bases short and J 9 bases short, with 11 bases between. The CDR3 consists of 12 residues. The CDR3 protein is CASSTQGIEQFF. The CDR3 DNA sequence: TGTGCCAGCAGCACACAGGGAATTGAGCAGTTCTTC.

The CDR3 DNA follows: TGTGCCAGCAGCTTGGCACCTACCCACGAGCAGTACTTC. Translating gives CASSLAPTHEQYF. V and J are TRBV5-4 and TRBJ2-7; D is unclear. The germline gives CDR1 SGHNT, CDR2 YYREEE (reference sequence). The CDR3 is 13 residues long. With 0 bases removed from V and 5 bases from J, the gap between germline ends came to 9 bases. Based on the CDR3 plus reference TRBV5-4 and TRBJ2-7, the full variable domain is ETGVTQSPTHLIKTRGQQVTLRCSSQSGHNTVSWYQQALGQGPQFIFQYYREEENGRGNFPPRFSGLQFPNYSSELNVNALELDDSALYLCASSLAPTHEQYFGPGTRLTVT.

V usage is TRBV28 and J usage is TRBJ1-1; the D is unclear. Germline assignment: CDR1 MDHEN and CDR2 SYDVKM. The CDR3 totals 12 residues. The ends were cut back, 6 bases at V and 9 bases at J, with 14 bases in the middle. As DNA, the CDR3 is TGTGCCAGCAGCCTGCTGCAGCAGCAAGCTTTCTTT. Translation gives CASSLLQQQAFF.

This clone came up once. This chain uses TRBV4-3 with TRBJ1-4, with D tentatively TRBD1 (6 bases). Germline V gives CDR1 LGHNA, CDR2 YSLEER. The CDR3 consists of 15 residues. The V end lost 0 bases, the J end lost 7 bases, and 12 bases lay between the germline ends. CDR3 DNA sequence: TGCGCCAGCAGCCAAGACGCGGGGACATCTGAAAAACTGTTTTTT. Translated, it gives CASSQDAGTSEKLFF.

The rearrangement uses TRBV5-4 and TRBJ1-1, with 8 bases fitting TRBD1. Trimming at V came to 3 bases and at J to 11 bases, leaving 12 bases not matched to a gene. The V gene's germline CDR1 is SGHNT and CDR2 YYREEE (reference sequence). The CDR3 is made up of 14 amino acids. CDR3 protein: CASSWGQVGGDAFF. The CDR3 DNA follows: TGTGCCAGCAGCTGGGGACAGGTCGGGGGGGATGCTTTCTTT. Variable domain in full (rest from reference TRBV5-4 and TRBJ1-1): ETGVTQSPTHLIKTRGQQVTLRCSSQSGHNTVSWYQQALGQGPQFIFQYYREEENGRGNFPPRFSGLQFPNYSSELNVNALELDDSALYLCASSWGQVGGDAFFGQGTRLTVV.

As DNA, the CDR3 is TGTGCCACCACCCCGAATCGGGCAGGAGGTGCCCAAAGCTACACCTTC. Translated: CATTPNRAGGAQSYTF. The chain links TRBV15 to TRBJ1-2; the D is unclear. The CDR3 has 16 amino acids. Trimming took 7 bases from V and 9 from J, leaving 27 bases between them. The germline V gene encodes CDR1 LNHNV and CDR2 YYDKDF (reference sequence).

There are a few counts of this clone. This chain links TRBV6-1 with TRBJ1-1; D not certain. With 0 bases removed from V and 3 bases from J, the gap between germline ends came to 2 bases. CDR1 MNHNS and CDR2 SASEGT come from the germline V gene. This CDR3 is 12 amino acids long. The CDR3 DNA sequence: TGTGCCAGCAGTGAAGCAGACACTGAAGCTTTCTTT. Amino acid sequence: CASSEADTEAFF.

There are a few counts of this clone. This specimen includes other DNA sequences encoding the same CDR3. The chain links TRBV5-1 to TRBJ2-7; the D is unclear. The ends were cut back, 0 bases at V and 2 bases at J, with 6 bases in the middle. This CDR3 has 13 residues. CDR1 and CDR2 from the germline V gene are SGHRS and YFSETQ. CDR3: CASSLDRAYEQYF. CDR3 nucleotide sequence: TGCGCCAGCAGCTTGGACCGTGCCTACGAGCAGTACTTC.

The J gene is TRBJ2-2, the V gene TRBV14; TRBD2 agrees at 10 bases. The V gene's germline CDR1 is SGHDN and CDR2 FVKESK. The CDR3 is 19 amino acids. J gave up 0 bases and V 0 bases, and 7 bases lay outside the gene matches. The CDR3 DNA reads TGTGCCAGCAGCCAAGAGGAAGAGCGGGGGGGGGCGAACACCGGGGAGCTGTTTTTT. Its translation: CASSQEEERGGANTGELFF. Full variable domain (outside the CDR3, taken from reference TRBV14 and TRBJ2-2): EAGVTQFPSHSVIEKGQTVTLRCDPISGHDNLYWYRRVMGKEIKFLLHFVKESKQDESGMPNNRFLAERTGGTYSTLKVQPAELEDSGVYFCASSQEEERGGANTGELFFGEGSRLTVL.

This chain joins TRBV28 and TRBJ1-5; tentatively, D is TRBD1 (5 bases). This CDR3 region has 14 residues. CDR1 is MDHEN and CDR2 is SYDVKM in the germline V gene. V was trimmed by 8 bases and J by 4 bases, leaving 15 bases between them. The DNA of the CDR3 is TGTGCCAGCGGCGGGGGGAGCGCTAATCAGCCCCAGCATTTT. Its protein product is CASGGGSANQPQHF. Complete variable domain (other parts from reference TRBV28 and TRBJ1-5): DVKVTQSSRYLVKRTGEKVFLECVQDMDHENMFWYRQDPGLGLRLIYFSYDVKMKEKGDIPEGYSVSREKKERFSLILESASTNQTSMYLCASGGGSANQPQHFGDGTRLSIL.

This chain connects TRBV7-2 to TRBJ2-7; 8 bases are shared with TRBD2. Trimming took 4 bases from V and 4 from J; bases not matched to a gene: 3. The CDR3 contains 13 residues. CDR1 and CDR2 from the germline V gene are SGHTA and FQGNSA. CDR3 sequence: CASSYGGGYEQYF. DNA of the CDR3: TGTGCCAGCAGCTACGGCGGGGGGTACGAGCAGTACTTC.

The chain combines TRBV5-4 with TRBJ2-7, with 8 bases aligning to TRBD1. From germline, CDR1 is SGHNT and CDR2 YYREEE (reference sequence). Unmatched junction bases numbered 12, after V lost 3 bases and J lost 7 bases. The CDR3 has 15 residues. CDR3 DNA: TGTGCCAGCAGCTCGTGGGACAGGCCCACTGCTGAGCAGTACTTC. Translation: CASSSWDRPTAEQYF.

This chain connects TRBV6-6 to TRBJ2-7, with a weak D call TRBD2 (5 bases). Germline V gene lookup returns CDR1 MNHNY and CDR2 SVGAGI (reference sequence). V was cut by 2 bases and J by 12 bases, with 11 bases left in between. The CDR3 is 11 amino acids. The DNA of the CDR3 is TGTGCCAGCAGTTACCGCGGGTCGGGGTACTTC. Residues: CASSYRGSGYF.

The chain employs TRBV5-8 and TRBJ2-7, with a weak D call TRBD1 (6 bases). Germline CDR1 and CDR2: SGHTS and YDEGEE. The length of the CDR3 is 16 residues. Trimming cost V 0 bases and J 5 bases, with 18 bases left between them. The CDR3 here is CASSLAGMAGVNEQYF. DNA for the CDR3: TGTGCCAGCAGCTTGGCCGGTATGGCAGGGGTTAACGAGCAGTACTTC.

This sequence joins TRBV27 and TRBJ2-1; possible D gene TRBD2, 5 bases. Germline V gene sequence: CDR1 MNHEY, CDR2 SMNVEV (reference sequence). The CDR3 has 16 residues. With 5 bases removed from V and 3 bases from J, the gap between germline ends came to 17 bases. DNA for the CDR3: TGTGCCAGCAGTACCTGGACGGCGGGTCTCTACAATGAGCAGTTCTTC. Translated: CASSTWTAGLYNEQFF.

Concerning this clone itself: The identical CDR3 is also encoded by other nucleotide sequences in the sample. The chain joins TRBV18 to TRBJ2-5; D gene ambiguous. The V end was cut by 3 bases, the J end by 1 base, with 0 bases between. The CDR3 consists of 11 residues. CDR1 and CDR2 (germline): KGHSH, LQKENI. The CDR3 coding sequence is TGTGCCAGCTCACCCCAAGAGACCCAGTACTTC. Its protein product is CASSPQETQYF.

The V gene is TRBV7-2, the J gene TRBJ2-1; D is unresolved. V shed 5 bases and J shed 9 bases, with 11 bases lying between them. CDR1 is SGHTA and CDR2 is FQGNSA in the germline V gene. The CDR3 is 12 amino acids. The CDR3 is CASSQVTGEQFF. CDR3 sequence (DNA): TGTGCCAGCAGCCAAGTGACGGGTGAGCAGTTCTTC.

Worth noting for this clone: One end of the junction does not line up with germline, which may come from a read error. V gene TRBV7-7 combines with J gene TRBJ2-5, with D perhaps assigned TRBD1 or TRBD2 (6 bases each). The CDR3 totals 15 residues. Germline CDR1 reads SSHAT; CDR2 reads FNYEAQ (reference sequence). The CDR3 coding sequence is TGTGCTAGCAGCTTAGGACACGGGGGCGCGGAGACCCAGTACTTC. This codes for CASSLGHGGAETQYF. The variable domain in full, with the rest retrieved from reference TRBV7-7 and TRBJ2-5, is GAGVSQSPRYKVTKRGQDVTLRCDPISSHATLYWYQQALGQGPEFLTYFNYEAQPDKSGLPSDRFSAERPEGSISTLTIQRTEQRDSAMYRCASSLGHGGAETQYFGPGTRLLVL.

The V and J genes are TRBV6-1 and TRBJ1-5; TRBD1 is a possible D gene (5 bases). CDR3 length: 13 residues. Germline V gives CDR1 MNHNS, CDR2 SASEGT. Between the trimmed V and J ends, which lost 7 bases and 2 bases, there was a span of 9 bases. The CDR3 protein is CASIKGGNQPQHF. Written as DNA, the CDR3 is TGTGCCAGCATAAAAGGGGGCAATCAGCCCCAGCATTTT.